This TCR beta chain emerged from a study of blood T cells in healthy people across ages. Trimming shortened V by 4 bases and J by 3 bases, and 15 bases separated the two germline ends. The germline gives CDR1 SGHKS, CDR2 YYEKEE (reference sequence). The CDR3 is 15 amino acids. Using a J-beta primer mix together with a sample-barcoded 5' primer, a second PCR was run for about 6 to 11 cycles. The authors tagged each cDNA molecule using a template-switch adaptor with 12 random nucleotides. MiXCR, applied by TCRdb to the 5' RACE reads, yields one record per CDR3 protein. The data hold 1.8 million or so distinct CDR3 sequences, with about two fifths observed a single time. Extractions gave at least 6 micrograms of total RNA per sample.

The TCR sequence derives from a human donor in good health. Sequencing was carried out using blood. The gene calls are TRBV5-5 and TRBJ2-3, with D perhaps TRBD2 (6 bases). The CDR3 DNA reads as TGTGCCAGCAGCCCCGGGTGGAGGGAAACAGATACGCAGTATTTT. Its protein is CASSPGWRETDTQYF.